This note documents a single T cell receptor beta chain sequence. Antigen: not known. The germline V and J ends were trimmed by 9 bases and 7 bases, with 13 bases remaining between them. The germline CDR1 and CDR2 sequences are LNHDA and SQIVND (reference sequence). The CDR3 is made up of 13 amino acids. The record originates from a study of T cells in Graves' hyperthyroidism and ophthalmopathy. Overall study findings and caveats: A model using 13 V-J features told ophthalmopathy apart from stable hyperthyroidism.

Uncontrolled infection, other autoimmune disease, pregnancy or lactation excluded patients. Amplification of TCR beta CDR3 regions was performed using RNA transcripts as template. First-round RT-PCR targeting the TCR CDR3 was performed with the HTBI primer set. TCRdb redid the calling of the multiplex PCR reads with MiXCR, one entry per CDR3 protein. The repertoire holds more than 500,000 distinct CDR3 sequences, around 16% seen once, with approximately 30% in the top ten. V gene TRBV19 combines with J gene TRBJ1-6; TRBD1 is a possible D gene (5 bases). This clonotype was obtained from a woman aged 25 to 45 with Graves' ophthalmopathy. The specimen was blood. The CDR3 nucleotides read TGTGCCAGCCGGAGGGACGGGAATTCACCCCTCCACTTT. Translated, it gives CASRRDGNSPLHF.